Listed below are T cell receptor beta chains from one sample, sequenced in a study of radiation and T cells in renal cell carcinoma. The data were produced by immunoSEQ multiplex PCR, yet TCRdb's version contains in-frame clones alone and is incomplete. The sample yields about 140,000 clones, 83% seen once. The source was blood, collected from a patient whose treatment included radiotherapy and nephrectomy. These receptors were obtained from a woman between 45 and 60 years old with renal cell carcinoma. The CDR3 runs from the conserved cysteine through the conserved F or W. The D gene is left open where the match is weak. Clone size is stated in some rows and not others, as once, few, many or a class when expanded.

cdr3_nt cdr3_aa d_call j_call v_call clone_size
TGTGCCAGCAGCTACCGGGACCTAGGGAACACTGAAGCTTTCTTT CASSYRDLGNTEAFF NA TRBJ1-1 TRBV5-6 NA
TGTGCCAGCAGTGAAGACCAGGGTGGAAACTACGAGCAGTACTTC CASSEDQGGNYEQYF NA TRBJ2-7 TRBV2 NA
TGCGCCAGCAGCCAAGGGGGGACACCACAAGAGACCCAGTACTTC CASSQGGTPQETQYF NA TRBJ2-5 TRBV4-3 NA
TGTGCCAGCAGCTCCCATAATCGGGAGCGGGACCTGGTTGGCGTTTACTTC CASSSHNRERDLVGVYF TRBD2 TRBJ2-7 TRBV9 NA
TGTGCCAGTATGGTTTCGGGTGGGGGATGGTTCGAAGCTTTCTTT CASMVSGGGWFEAFF NA TRBJ1-1 TRBV19 NA
TGTGCCAGCAGCTTGGGGACCGAGAAACCCAATCAGCCCCAGCATTTT CASSLGTEKPNQPQHF NA TRBJ1-5 TRBV7-9 NA
TGTGCCAGCAGCTCGACCGGCAGGCCCACAGGATATGGCTACACCTTC CASSSTGRPTGYGYTF NA TRBJ1-2 TRBV7-2 NA
TGCAGCGTTGGCTCTACAGGGGGGAGCGGGGAGCTGTTTTTT CSVGSTGGSGELFF TRBD1 TRBJ2-2 TRBV29-1 NA
TGTGCCAGCAAATACAGGGTTGGGGCCAACGTCCTGACTTTC CASKYRVGANVLTF NA TRBJ2-6 TRBV7-8 NA
TGTGCCAGCAGCTTAGTCCCGGGACAGGGGTCTGAAGCTTTCTTT CASSLVPGQGSEAFF TRBD1 TRBJ1-1 TRBV7-9 NA
TGTGCCAGCAGCTTAATACTCCTGGGACTCACAGATACGCAGTATTTT CASSLILLGLTDTQYF NA TRBJ2-3 TRBV7-9 once
TGTGCCAGTAGACAACGGATCTCTGGGGCCAACGTCCTGACTTTC CASRQRISGANVLTF NA TRBJ2-6 TRBV19 few
TGTGCCAGCAGTTTATCGGACGAGCAGTACTTC CASSLSDEQYF NA TRBJ2-7 TRBV28 NA
TGTGCCAGCAGCCCCTTGAGGGATACCTCTGGGGCCAACGTCCTGACTTTC CASSPLRDTSGANVLTF NA TRBJ2-6 TRBV7-2 NA
TGCAGTGCTATTGCCGGAAACACCATATATTTT CSAIAGNTIYF NA TRBJ1-3 TRBV20-1 NA
TGTGCCAGCAGCCACCTTGGCGGGGGACTAGCGGGAGACACCGGGGAGCTGTTTTTT CASSHLGGGLAGDTGELFF TRBD2 TRBJ2-2 TRBV14 NA
TGTGCCAGCAGCGTAGGGACTAGCGGGGCACAAGAGACCCAGTACTTC CASSVGTSGAQETQYF TRBD2 TRBJ2-5 TRBV9 NA
TGTGCCAGCAGTGACGGAGGACGCGGAACTAACTATGGCTACACCTTC CASSDGGRGTNYGYTF NA TRBJ1-2 TRBV25-1 NA
TGTGCCAGCAGCTCACAGGGTTCCTACAATGAGCAGTTCTTC CASSSQGSYNEQFF NA TRBJ2-1 TRBV9 NA
TGTGCCAGCAGCTTAGCCTCATCCTCCTACAATGAGCAGTTCTTC CASSLASSSYNEQFF NA TRBJ2-1 TRBV7-2 once